A selection of T cell receptor beta chains follows, all from one sample in a study of response to subunit inactivated influenza vaccine. In TCRdb, the RT-PCR reads were re-called with MiXCR into one record per CDR3 protein. The sample includes around 710,000 distinct CDR3 sequences, over 11% of them seen just once. Sequencing used PBMCs from blood, obtained around two weeks before vaccination. These receptors were taken from a man aged 45-65 years who received an inactivated influenza vaccine. The CDR3 runs from the conserved cysteine through the conserved F or W. D genes are given only for firm matches. Clone size is stated in some rows and not others, as once, few, many or a class when expanded.

J gene,V gene,D gene,clone size,CDR3 protein,CDR3 DNA
TRBJ1-1,TRBV12-3/TRBV12-4,.,.,CATTISPNTEAFF,TGTGCCACCACAATCTCACCGAACACTGAAGCTTTCTTT
TRBJ2-1,TRBV20-1,.,few,CSATMTGVSYNEQFF,TGCAGTGCTACGATGACAGGCGTTTCCTACAATGAGCAGTTCTTC
TRBJ1-4,TRBV7-9,.,.,CAISLTGPYEKLFF,TGTGCCATCAGCTTGACGGGGCCATACGAAAAACTGTTTTTT
TRBJ1-2,TRBV20-1,TRBD1,.,CSAAGQNYGYTF,TGCAGTGCCGCGGGACAGAACTATGGCTACACCTTC
TRBJ1-6,TRBV6-1,TRBD1,.,CASSRPGTARNSPLHF,TGTGCCAGCAGTCGGCCCGGGACAGCCCGAAATTCACCCCTCCACTTT
TRBJ1-2,TRBV15,.,many,CATSRDRVSYGYTF,TGTGCCACCAGCAGAGATCGGGTTTCCTATGGCTACACCTTC
TRBJ2-1,TRBV29-1,TRBD2,few,CSVETSGPLSYNEQFF,TGCAGCGTCGAAACTAGCGGGCCCCTATCCTACAATGAGCAGTTCTTC
TRBJ2-1,TRBV29-1,TRBD1,.,CSVEPGQTNYNEQFF,TGCAGCGTTGAGCCGGGACAGACTAATTACAATGAGCAGTTCTTC
TRBJ1-2,TRBV20-1,.,few,CSVSGTTNYGYTF,TGCAGTGTATCCGGCACCACTAACTATGGCTACACCTTC
TRBJ2-1,TRBV4-2,.,few,CASSQESGSSYNEQFF,TGTGCCAGCAGCCAAGAATCAGGGAGCTCCTACAATGAGCAGTTCTTC